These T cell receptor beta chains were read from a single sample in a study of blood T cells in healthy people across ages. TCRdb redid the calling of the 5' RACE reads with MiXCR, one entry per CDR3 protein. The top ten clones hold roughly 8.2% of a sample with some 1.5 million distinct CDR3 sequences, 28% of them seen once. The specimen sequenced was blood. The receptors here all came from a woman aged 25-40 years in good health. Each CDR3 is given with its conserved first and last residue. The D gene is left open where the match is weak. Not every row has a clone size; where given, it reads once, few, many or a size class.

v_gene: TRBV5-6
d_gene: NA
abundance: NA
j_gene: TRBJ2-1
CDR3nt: TGTGCCAGCAGCCTCTGGTGGAGAGGAAGTGAGCAGTTCTTC
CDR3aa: CASSLWWRGSEQFF

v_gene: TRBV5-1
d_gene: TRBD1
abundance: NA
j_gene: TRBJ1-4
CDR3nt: TGCGCCAGCAGTCGACAGGGAGAAGATGAAAAACTGTTTTTT
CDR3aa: CASSRQGEDEKLFF

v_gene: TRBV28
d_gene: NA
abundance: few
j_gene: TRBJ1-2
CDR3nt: TGTGCCAGCAGTTCAACACCCGTCTATGGCTACACCTTC
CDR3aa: CASSSTPVYGYTF

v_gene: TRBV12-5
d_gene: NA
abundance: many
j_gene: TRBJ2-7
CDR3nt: TGTGCTAGTGGCTCAGGTACCGGCTACGAGCAGTACTTC
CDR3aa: CASGSGTGYEQYF

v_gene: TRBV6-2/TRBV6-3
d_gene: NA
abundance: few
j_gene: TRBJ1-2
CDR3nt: TGTGCCAGCAGTGCGGACGGGGTTTCCTATGGCTACACCTTC
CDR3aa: CASSADGVSYGYTF

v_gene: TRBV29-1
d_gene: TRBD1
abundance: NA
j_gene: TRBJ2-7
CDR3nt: TGCAGCGCCGGGCCGGGGACAGGGGGGATCGAGCAGTACTTC
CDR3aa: CSAGPGTGGIEQYF

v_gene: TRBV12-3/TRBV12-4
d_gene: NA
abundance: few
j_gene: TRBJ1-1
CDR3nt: TGTGCCAGCACCGCTCGAGGAGGGGCCACTGAAGCTTTCTTT
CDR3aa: CASTARGGATEAFF

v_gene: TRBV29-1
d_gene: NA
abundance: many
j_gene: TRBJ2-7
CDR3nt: TGCAGCGTTCAATCCCCGGACAAAGACTACGAGCAGTACTTC
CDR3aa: CSVQSPDKDYEQYF

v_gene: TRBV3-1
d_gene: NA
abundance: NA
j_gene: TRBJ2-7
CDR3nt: TGTGCCAGCAGCCCTCCTGGGTCCCTCTCCTACGAGCAGTACTTC
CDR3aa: CASSPPGSLSYEQYF

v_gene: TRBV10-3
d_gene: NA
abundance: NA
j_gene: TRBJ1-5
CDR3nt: TGTGCCATCAGTGAGTCCGGCCGGGAGCCCCAGCATTTT
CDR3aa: CAISESGREPQHF

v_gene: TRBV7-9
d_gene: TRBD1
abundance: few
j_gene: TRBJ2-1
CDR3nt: TGTGCCAATGCACCTGGGACAGGGTCCTACAATGAGCAGTTCTTC
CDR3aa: CANAPGTGSYNEQFF

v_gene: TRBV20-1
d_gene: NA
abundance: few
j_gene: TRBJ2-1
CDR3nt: TGCAGTGCTAGAGAGAGCCCGTGGACGCCATACAATGAGCAGTTCTTC
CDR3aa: CSARESPWTPYNEQFF

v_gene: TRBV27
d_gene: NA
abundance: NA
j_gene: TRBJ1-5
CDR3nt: TGTGCCAGCAGTTTAGCGGTGGAACAGCCCCAGCATTTT
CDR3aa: CASSLAVEQPQHF

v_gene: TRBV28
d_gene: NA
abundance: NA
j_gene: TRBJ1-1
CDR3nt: TGTGCCAGCAGGGACACCACCGAGGGAGCTTTCTTT
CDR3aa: CASRDTTEGAFF

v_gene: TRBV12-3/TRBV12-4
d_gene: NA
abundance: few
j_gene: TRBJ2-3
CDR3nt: TGTGCCAGCAGCCATGCTACCACAGATACGCAGTATTTT
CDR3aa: CASSHATTDTQYF

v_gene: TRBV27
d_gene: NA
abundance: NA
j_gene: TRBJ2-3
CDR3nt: TGTGCCAGCAGTCTCAGTTGGGGAGGCACAGATACGCAGTATTTT
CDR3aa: CASSLSWGGTDTQYF

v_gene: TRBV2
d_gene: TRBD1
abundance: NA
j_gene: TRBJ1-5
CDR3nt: TGTGCCAGCTTGGACAGGGGGGGCAATCAGCCCCAGCATTTT
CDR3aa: CASLDRGGNQPQHF

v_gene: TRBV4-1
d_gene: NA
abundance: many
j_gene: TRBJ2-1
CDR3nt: TGCGCCAGCAGCCAAGATTGGGGACCTAATGAGCAGTTCTTC
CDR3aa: CASSQDWGPNEQFF

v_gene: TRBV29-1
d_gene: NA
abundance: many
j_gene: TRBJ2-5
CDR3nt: TGCAGGGAAACTCGGGACTGCTTGGAGACCCAGTACTTC
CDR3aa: CRETRDCLETQYF

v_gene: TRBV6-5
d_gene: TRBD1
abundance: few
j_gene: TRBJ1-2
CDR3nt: TGTGCCAGCAGTACACTTCAGGGGGCAGGGTATGGCTACACCTTC
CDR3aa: CASSTLQGAGYGYTF

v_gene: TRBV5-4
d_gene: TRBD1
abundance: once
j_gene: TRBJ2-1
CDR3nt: TGTGCCAGCAGCGGCGCCGGGACAGGGGTTCGGGCTGAGCAGTTCTTC
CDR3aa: CASSGAGTGVRAEQFF

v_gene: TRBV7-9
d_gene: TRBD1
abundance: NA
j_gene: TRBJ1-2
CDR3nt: TGTGCCAGCAGCACCACGGGACAGCGGACTCGGGGCTACACCTTC
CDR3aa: CASSTTGQRTRGYTF

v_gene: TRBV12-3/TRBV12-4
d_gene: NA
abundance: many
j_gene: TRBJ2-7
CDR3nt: TGTGCCAGCAGCCCCCGACAATACGAGCAGTACTTC
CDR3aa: CASSPRQYEQYF

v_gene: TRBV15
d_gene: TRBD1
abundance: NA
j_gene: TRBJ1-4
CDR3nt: TGTGCCACCAGCACTAATGCAGGGACAGGGGGCAATGAAAAACTGTTTTTT
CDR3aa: CATSTNAGTGGNEKLFF

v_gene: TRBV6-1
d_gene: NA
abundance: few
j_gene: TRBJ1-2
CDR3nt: TGTGCCAGTAGGCCGGCTAACTATGGCTACACCTTC
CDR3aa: CASRPANYGYTF

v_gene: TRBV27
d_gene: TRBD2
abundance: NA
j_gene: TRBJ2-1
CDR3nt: TGTGCCAGCAGTTTCCCGGGACTAGGCATCAATGAGCAGTTCTTC
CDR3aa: CASSFPGLGINEQFF

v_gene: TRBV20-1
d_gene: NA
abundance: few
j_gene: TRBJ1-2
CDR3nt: TGCAGTGCTGTACGACATAGCGGTGGCTACACCTTC
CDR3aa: CSAVRHSGGYTF

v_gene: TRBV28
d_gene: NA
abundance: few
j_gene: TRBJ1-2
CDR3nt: TGTGCCAGCAGTCCAACTGGGGCCCCTTTCTATGGCTACACCTTC
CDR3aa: CASSPTGAPFYGYTF

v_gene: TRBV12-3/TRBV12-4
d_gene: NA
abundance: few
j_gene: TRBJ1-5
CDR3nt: TGTGCCAGCAGTCCCCAGGTAGCAAATCAGCCCCAGCATTTT
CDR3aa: CASSPQVANQPQHF

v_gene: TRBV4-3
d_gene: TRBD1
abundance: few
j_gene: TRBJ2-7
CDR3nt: TGCGCCAGCAGCCCGAGGACAGGGGCGGGGGAGCAGTACTTC
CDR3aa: CASSPRTGAGEQYF